One and the same sample provided the 28 T cell receptor beta chains below, sequenced in a study of neurological immune-mediated disorders. Each CDR3 protein gets one entry after TCRdb re-called the 5' RACE reads with MiXCR. The sample has 60,000 to 85,000 distinct CDR3 sequences, roughly 4.5% seen once. Sequencing input: PBMCs. These receptors were collected from a woman between 65 and 79 years old with multiple sclerosis.

This clonotype was picked up many times. J is TRBJ2-3 and V is TRBV28; D unresolved. The CDR3 length is 15 residues. Germline loops: CDR1 MDHEN, CDR2 SYDVKM. The germline V and J ends were trimmed by 2 bases and 0 bases, with 9 bases remaining between them. The CDR3 region is CASSLGLSSTDTQYF. CDR3 sequence (DNA): TGTGCCAGCAGTTTAGGTTTGTCTAGCACAGATACGCAGTATTTT. The variable domain in full, with the rest retrieved from reference TRBV28 and TRBJ2-3, is DVKVTQSSRYLVKRTGEKVFLECVQDMDHENMFWYRQDPGLGLRLIYFSYDVKMKEKGDIPEGYSVSREKKERFSLILESASTNQTSMYLCASSLGLSSTDTQYFGPGTRLTVL.

Ten or more counts support this clonotype. This sequence joins TRBV12-3 or TRBV12-4 and TRBJ2-1, with TRBD1 matching 8 bases. This CDR3 region has 14 residues. The trim removed 5 bases at V and 9 bases at J, leaving 9 bases unmatched. CDR3 coding DNA: TGTGCCAGCAGTGGGACAGGATATTGGCGTGAGCAGTTCTTC. It is translated as CASSGTGYWREQFF.

The chain joins TRBV20-1 to TRBJ1-4; D perhaps matches TRBD1 (5 bases). CDR3 length equals 11 residues. CDR1 and CDR2 (germline): DFQATT, SNEGSKA (reference sequence). V lost 7 bases and J lost 8, with 11 bases in between. For the CDR3, the DNA is TGCAGTGTTCCGGGGGGGGAAAAACTGTTTTTT. Its translation is CSVPGGEKLFF.

This clonotype was found many times. The V call is TRBV12-3 or TRBV12-4, the J call TRBJ2-7, with 7 bases identical to TRBD2. Trimming took 7 bases from V and 5 from J; bases not matched to a gene: 14. There are 15 residues in the CDR3. The CDR3 DNA sequence: TGTGCCAGCACTCCCTTAGGACTAGAGGAACACGAGCAGTACTTC. The encoded protein is CASTPLGLEEHEQYF.

This clonotype appeared many times. This chain uses TRBV20-1 with TRBJ2-3, with 9 bases matching TRBD2. The CDR3 has 14 amino acids. The germline V gene has CDR1 DFQATT and CDR2 SNEGSKA (reference sequence). V lost 2 bases, J lost 6 bases, and 6 bases stayed unmatched. CDR3 coding DNA: TGCAGTGCTAGAAAGGGTGCGGGGGGGGATACGCAGTATTTT. Its translation is CSARKGAGGDTQYF.

This clonotype was counted ten times or more. V usage is TRBV4-1 and J usage is TRBJ2-2; no clear D gene. This CDR3 region has 14 residues. Germline V gene data show CDR1 as MGHRA and CDR2 as YSYEKL. V was cut by 3 bases and J by 9 bases, with 14 bases left in between. CDR3 protein: CASSQAPPPRELFF. The CDR3 bases are TGCGCCAGCAGCCAGGCCCCTCCCCCCAGGGAGCTGTTTTTT.

Many counts were recorded for this clonotype. The chain couples TRBV7-2 to TRBJ1-2; D gene unclear. Germline CDR1 is SGHTA and CDR2 is FQGNSA. There are 12 residues in the CDR3. The germline V and J ends were trimmed by 1 base and 4 bases, with 4 bases remaining between them. CDR3 residues: CASSLGFYGYTF. The CDR3 DNA follows: TGTGCCAGCAGCTTAGGATTCTATGGCTACACCTTC.

This clonotype was counted many times. V and J are TRBV29-1 and TRBJ1-2; 12 nucleotides align to TRBD1. J was trimmed by 4 bases and V by 7 bases; bases with no gene match: 7. The CDR3 is made up of 14 amino acids. CDR1 SQVTM and CDR2 ANQGSEA come from the germline V gene. This CDR3 is CSDLGQGALYGYTF. As DNA, the CDR3 is TGCAGCGACCTGGGACAGGGGGCTCTCTATGGCTACACCTTC.

This clonotype occurred many times. The chain is built from TRBV2 and TRBJ1-3, with D uncertain. The V gene lost 5 bases and the J gene lost 7 bases, with 12 bases spanning the gap. The CDR3 covers 13 residues. CDR1 is SNHLY, CDR2 FYNNEI, per germline. CDR3 bases: TGTGCCAGCAGTCCCCGGGCGTGGAACACCATATATTTT. Translating gives CASSPRAWNTIYF.

This clonotype was counted many times. This chain connects TRBV5-1 to TRBJ2-5, with D perhaps being TRBD1 or TRBD2 (7 bases each). Per germline, CDR1 SGHRS and CDR2 YFSETQ. This CDR3 has 14 amino acids. V gave up 7 bases and J gave up 4 bases, with 17 bases separating them. The CDR3 sequence is CASGRTGGGETQYF. CDR3 DNA: TGCGCCAGCGGTAGGACAGGCGGGGGAGAGACCCAGTACTTC.

As for this clonotype: The junction does not match germline at one end; this may be a read error. The rearrangement uses TRBV5-1 and TRBJ1-5; D might be TRBD1 (6 bases). This CDR3 comprises 15 residues. Germline CDR1 SGHRS, CDR2 YFSETQ. The DNA for the CDR3 is TGCGCCAGCAGCTTGCAGGGGCAGAACAATCAGCCCCAGAATTTT. Amino acids: CASSLQGQNNQPQNF.

This clonotype was found many times. The chain couples TRBV5-1 to TRBJ2-3; 12 positions agree with TRBD2. The V gene end was trimmed by 4 bases and the J gene end by 2 bases; junction bases not matched to a gene: 5. This CDR3 is 16 amino acids long. The germline gives CDR1 SGHRS, CDR2 YFSETQ. In DNA, the CDR3 is TGCGCCAGCAGCGCCCGGACTAGCGGGGTCACAGATACGCAGTATTTT. It codes for CASSARTSGVTDTQYF.

At least ten counts were recorded for this clonotype. The chain links TRBV9 to TRBJ2-6; D gene uncertain. Germline V gene lookup returns CDR1 SGDLS and CDR2 YYNGEE. V dropped 1 base and J dropped 0 bases, with 8 bases sitting between them. CDR3 length: 16 amino acids. The CDR3 sequence: CASSVSYSSGANVLTF. CDR3 sequence (DNA): TGTGCCAGCAGCGTATCTTATAGCTCTGGGGCCAACGTCCTGACTTTC.

There are many counts of this clonotype. The chain uses TRBV7-9 and TRBJ2-1; perhaps TRBD1 as D (6 bases). The CDR3 is made up of 14 amino acids. In germline, CDR1 is SEHNR, CDR2 FQNEAQ (reference sequence). Trimming removed 6 bases at V and 6 bases at J, with 15 bases between. The DNA of the CDR3 is TGTGCCAGCAGTAGCCGGGACACCCTCAATGAGCAGTTCTTC. It codes for CASSSRDTLNEQFF.

The chain recombines TRBV27 with TRBJ2-7; the match to TRBD2 covers 7 bases. Germline V gene sequence: CDR1 MNHEY, CDR2 SMNVEV (reference sequence). Losses at the gene ends were 2 bases for V and 5 bases for J; bases not matched to a gene: 9. CDR3 size: 15 residues. For the CDR3, the DNA is TGTGCCAGCAGTTTACTGCGCGGGAGTAGCAACGAGCAGTACTTC. Protein product: CASSLLRGSSNEQYF.

This clonotype was counted many times. The V gene is TRBV20-1, the J gene TRBJ2-1; tentatively, D is TRBD2 (5 bases). Deletions cut 6 bases from V and 3 bases from J, with 12 bases between. Germline CDR1 reads DFQATT; CDR2 reads SNEGSKA (reference sequence). The CDR3 sequence is 13 residues long. CDR3 DNA sequence: TGCAGTGCCCCTAGCCCGAGCTACAATGAGCAGTTCTTC. The encoded protein is CSAPSPSYNEQFF.

The sample holds many counts of this clonotype. The V call is TRBV12-3 or TRBV12-4, the J call TRBJ2-5, with D tentatively TRBD1 (6 bases). Trimming cost V 1 base and J 2 bases, with 14 bases left between them. This CDR3 region has 16 residues. The chain's CDR3 is CASSLGQGSRQETQYF. The CDR3 nucleotides read TGTGCCAGCAGTTTAGGGCAGGGGAGCAGGCAAGAGACCCAGTACTTC.

This clonotype came up a few times. This chain connects TRBV12-3 or TRBV12-4 to TRBJ1-3, with D unclear. The CDR3 is 14 amino acids. Trimming cost V 10 bases and J 0 bases, with 13 bases left between them. This chain's CDR3 is CAIRRPGSGNTIYF. CDR3 in DNA: TGTGCCATCCGCCGACCGGGCTCTGGAAACACCATATATTTT.

This clonotype appeared many times. The chain is built from TRBV20-1 and TRBJ2-3, with D maybe TRBD2 (5 bases). CDR1 and CDR2 from the germline V gene are DFQATT and SNEGSKA (reference sequence). This CDR3 contains 11 residues. Trimming removed 5 bases from V and 6 bases from J, with 9 bases in between. The CDR3 bases are TGCAGTGCTGAGCGCGGGGATACGCAGTATTTT. It is translated as CSAERGDTQYF.

This clonotype was seen many times. The chain links TRBV7-2 to TRBJ2-7; D might be TRBD1 (6 bases). CDR1 and CDR2 (germline): SGHTA, FQGNSA. V was clipped by 2 bases and J by 4 bases, with 15 bases between them. This CDR3 has 15 residues. The CDR3 DNA follows: TGTGCCAGCAGCTTACTAGACAGGAAGAAATACGAGCAGTACTTC. Its translation is CASSLLDRKKYEQYF.

This clonotype was observed many times. The chain joins TRBV4-3 to TRBJ2-7; 9 bases align to TRBD2. This CDR3 is built from 17 residues. Germline-derived CDR1 and CDR2 are LGHNA and YSLEER. Trimming took 4 bases from V and 4 from J; bases not matched to a gene: 14. Here the CDR3 reads CASSRESSGSAEYEQYF. The CDR3 coding sequence is TGCGCCAGCAGCCGTGAGAGTAGCGGGAGCGCAGAATACGAGCAGTACTTC.

This clonotype was found many times. The genes are TRBV20-1 and TRBJ2-7, with no clear D. Trimming shortened V by 4 bases and J by 6 bases, and 10 bases separated the two germline ends. The germline V gene encodes CDR1 DFQATT and CDR2 SNEGSKA (reference sequence). The CDR3 extends over 11 amino acids. The CDR3 bases are TGCAGTGCTACCTGGTGGGGCGAGCAGTACTTC. Protein: CSATWWGEQYF.

This clonotype appeared many times. The chain couples TRBV10-3 to TRBJ1-3, with D possibly matching TRBD1 (6 bases). CDR1 is ENHRY and CDR2 is SYGVKD in the germline V gene. CDR3 size: 16 residues. Trimming took 0 bases from V and 3 from J, leaving 12 bases between them. CDR3 residues: CAISESGTRLGNTIYF. The DNA for the CDR3 is TGTGCCATCAGTGAGTCAGGGACAAGGCTTGGAAACACCATATATTTT.

The V and J genes are TRBV6-5 and TRBJ1-1, with TRBD1 as a possible D gene (6 bases). Germline V CDR1 and CDR2: MNHEY, SVGAGI. The CDR3 is made up of 14 amino acids. V was shortened by 6 bases and J by 4 bases, with 15 bases between the two germline ends. In DNA, the CDR3 is TGTGCCAGCAGACAGGGCATGGGGGGCACTGAAGCTTTCTTT. Its translation: CASRQGMGGTEAFF.

The chain is built from TRBV29-1 and TRBJ2-1, with a tentative D call TRBD2 (7 bases). In germline, CDR1 is SQVTM, CDR2 ANQGSEA. The V end lost 7 bases, the J end lost 2 bases, and 21 bases lay between the germline ends. The CDR3 loop spans 16 amino acids. CDR3 coding DNA: TGCAGCGGGAGGGACACGGGGGGCCCTCCCTACAATGAGCAGTTCTTC. Translation: CSGRDTGGPPYNEQFF.

This clonotype has ten or more counts. The rearrangement joins TRBV27 to TRBJ2-7; 10 positions match TRBD2. There are 16 residues in the CDR3. Germline V gene lookup returns CDR1 MNHEY and CDR2 SMNVEV (reference sequence). With V trimmed by 5 bases and J by 5 bases, 12 bases remained unmatched. The CDR3 sequence is CASSGLSSGRGNEQYF. The CDR3 nucleotides read TGTGCCAGCAGTGGCCTTTCTAGCGGGAGAGGGAACGAGCAGTACTTC.

This clonotype has a count of ten or more. V and J are TRBV20-1 and TRBJ1-1; D might be TRBD1 (6 bases). The CDR3 is made up of 15 amino acids. Deletions cut 0 bases from V and 0 bases from J, with 11 bases between. Germline V CDR1 and CDR2: DFQATT, SNEGSKA (reference sequence). The DNA of the CDR3 is TGCAGTGCTAGAGATGACGGGGGCCTGAACACTGAAGCTTTCTTT. It codes for CSARDDGGLNTEAFF.

This clonotype has at least ten counts. CDR3 DNA: TGTGCCAGCAGCTTAGAGGGGACTAGCGGGAGAGAGACCCAGTACTTC. This encodes CASSLEGTSGRETQYF. The V call is TRBV7-2, the J call TRBJ2-5; 14 bases are a match to TRBD2. Trimming took 1 base from V and 4 from J; bases not matched to a gene: 2. Germline lookup yields CDR1 SGHTA and CDR2 FQGNSA. The CDR3 runs to 16 residues.